The next 22 T cell receptor beta chains were all read from a single sample in a study of vaccination effects on CD4 cells after COVID-19. Their specific antigens are unknown. Sequencing was performed with immunoSEQ multiplex PCR; in TCRdb, only in-frame clones are kept and a portion is missing. Among 40,000 to 45,000 clones, over 75% were seen once, and the ten largest hold around 2.8%. Expansion with viral peptide pools was applied to antigen-specific CD4+ T cells by the ViraFEST assay prior to sequencing. Cells that had been cultured for 10 days were the source of isolated CD4+ T cells. None of these healthy vaccinees had been infected with SARS-CoV-2 before vaccination. The source material was CD4+ T cells from PBMCs cultured with HCoV-NL63 spike peptides, sampled before COVID-19 vaccination. These receptors all stem from a human donor who received a COVID-19 vaccine.

The chain uses TRBV4-2 and TRBJ2-1, with 8 bases aligning to TRBD2. The CDR3 length is 17 residues. Germline V gene sequence: CDR1 LGHNA, CDR2 YNFKEQ. After removal of 1 base from V and 4 bases from J, the junction contained 9 bases not matched to a gene. The CDR3, as DNA: TGTGCCAGCAGCCAAGGACCCGTAGCGGGGATATACAATGAGCAGTTCTTC. Protein sequence: CASSQGPVAGIYNEQFF.

Only a few counts were recorded for this clone. The chain links TRBV6-5 to TRBJ1-3; D is possibly TRBD1 (6 bases). In germline, CDR1 is MNHEY, CDR2 SVGAGI. The CDR3 contains 13 residues. Trimming stripped 5 bases from V and 4 bases from J, with 9 bases between. The CDR3 protein is CASSLDRGNTIYF. CDR3 nucleotides: TGTGCCAGCAGTCTAGACAGGGGAAACACCATATATTTT.

This clone was seen once. The CDR3: CASSQGSSGGSSYNEQFF. The CDR3 nucleotides read TGTGCCAGCAGCCAGGGATCTAGCGGGGGGAGCTCCTACAATGAGCAGTTCTTC. The V call is TRBV3-1 (or the pseudogene TRBV3-2), the J call TRBJ2-1; 11 nucleotides align to TRBD2. J lost 0 bases, V lost 3 bases, and 7 bases had no gene match. The CDR3 contains 18 residues. CDR1 and CDR2 from the germline V gene are LGHDT and YNNKEL (reference sequence).

The gene calls are TRBV7-2 and TRBJ2-3; TRBD2 matches 10 bases. V gave up 4 bases and J gave up 0 bases; unmatched junction bases: 10. Germline V gene data show CDR1 as SGHTA and CDR2 as FQGNSA. The CDR3 is 18 amino acids. The CDR3 nucleotides read TGTGCCAGCAGCTCGCCCCTTACTAGCGGGGTTAGCACAGATACGCAGTATTTT. The encoded protein is CASSSPLTSGVSTDTQYF.

V and J are TRBV5-8 and TRBJ2-3; D is ambiguous. The germline V gene has CDR1 SGHTS and CDR2 YDEGEE. This CDR3 has 14 amino acids. Trimming removed 2 bases at V and 2 bases at J, with 9 bases between. For the CDR3, the DNA is TGTGCCAGCAGCTTATCGGTCGTCACAGATACGCAGTATTTT. Its protein is CASSLSVVTDTQYF.

The rearrangement links TRBV9 to TRBJ1-2; D perhaps matches TRBD1 (5 bases). V lost 4 bases to trimming and J lost 2 bases, with 12 bases between them. The CDR3 covers 14 residues. Looked up from germline, CDR1 is SGDLS and CDR2 is YYNGEE. The CDR3 bases are TGTGCCAGCAGCTTAGGGGAGGGGAACTATGGCTACACCTTC. It encodes CASSLGEGNYGYTF.

The table lists this clone with a few counts. The CDR3 DNA reads as TGTGCCAGTAGTATTGGAGGGACAGGAGGTGAAAAACTGTTTTTT. It translates to CASSIGGTGGEKLFF. The chain combines TRBV19 with TRBJ1-4; TRBD1 aligns across 8 bases. This CDR3 spans 15 amino acids. Germline V lookup: CDR1 LNHDA, CDR2 SQIVND (reference sequence). Trimming removed 3 bases from V and 7 bases from J; junction bases left unmatched: 7.

CDR3 sequence: CAISEKVGDRVTEQYV. In nucleotides, the CDR3 is TGTGCCATCAGTGAGAAGGTAGGAGACAGGGTGACCGAGCAGTACGTC. The chain links TRBV10-3 to TRBJ2-7, with 7 bases lining up with TRBD1. With V trimmed by 2 bases and J by 6 bases, 13 bases remained unmatched. Germline V gene sequence: CDR1 ENHRY, CDR2 SYGVKD. CDR3 length: 16 amino acids.

The rearrangement joins TRBV6-5 to TRBJ1-2, with a tentative D call TRBD1 (5 bases). V lost 0 bases and J lost 7, with 15 bases in between. This CDR3 contains 15 residues. CDR1 MNHEY and CDR2 SVGAGI come from the germline V gene. The chain's CDR3 is CASSYSRGGASGYTF. The CDR3 DNA reads as TGTGCCAGCAGTTACTCGCGGGGGGGAGCGTCTGGCTACACCTTC.

This chain joins TRBV10-3 and TRBJ2-7; TRBD1 agrees at 8 bases. Unmatched junction bases numbered 6, after V lost 2 bases and J lost 9 bases. This CDR3 has 13 residues. Germline CDR1 and CDR2: ENHRY and SYGVKD. CDR3 residues: CAISERGQDGQYV. CDR3 bases: TGTGCCATCAGTGAGAGGGGACAGGATGGGCAGTACGTC.

The chain uses TRBV3-1 (or the pseudogene TRBV3-2) and TRBJ2-2; 7 bases map to TRBD2. CDR3 length equals 15 residues. The trim removed 1 base at V and 6 bases at J, leaving 5 bases unmatched. CDR1 is LGHDT, CDR2 YNNKEL, per germline (reference sequence). This CDR3 reads CASSQATGGPGELFF. The CDR3 bases are TGTGCCAGCAGCCAAGCAACGGGAGGTCCCGGGGAGCTGTTTTTT.

The chain has TRBV28 and TRBJ1-1; 7 bases fit TRBD1. The CDR3 covers 15 residues. Losses at the gene ends were 7 bases for V and 4 bases for J; bases not matched to a gene: 12. CDR1 and CDR2 (germline): MDHEN, SYDVKM. The CDR3 bases are TGTGCCAGCAAAGGGGGCGGGACCGAAGGCACTGAAGCTTTCTTT. Translating it yields CASKGGGTEGTEAFF.

V is TRBV7-9 and J is TRBJ2-3; D call uncertain. In germline, CDR1 is SEHNR, CDR2 FQNEAQ (reference sequence). This CDR3 has 13 residues. Trimming cost V 5 bases and J 6 bases, with 12 bases left between them. This chain's CDR3 is CASSAPPVDTQYF. As DNA, the CDR3 is TGTGCCAGCAGCGCCCCACCGGTGGATACGCAGTATTTT.

V gene TRBV3-1 (or the pseudogene TRBV3-2) combines with J gene TRBJ2-1; TRBD1 is a possible D gene (6 bases). The CDR3 extends over 13 amino acids. V dropped 3 bases and J dropped 6 bases, with 9 bases sitting between them. Germline CDR1 is LGHDT and CDR2 is YNNKEL (reference sequence). CDR3 residues: CASSQLQGNEQFF. The CDR3 DNA reads TGTGCCAGCAGCCAGTTACAGGGCAATGAGCAGTTCTTC.

The V call is TRBV19, the J call TRBJ2-3; 8 positions match TRBD2. V was pared by 7 bases and J by 0 bases, with 6 bases of the junction left unmatched. Germline CDR1 LNHDA, CDR2 SQIVND (reference sequence). The CDR3 extends over 15 amino acids. For the CDR3, the DNA is TGTGCCAGTAACCGGGGGGGAGCTAGCACAGATACGCAGTATTTT. It codes for CASNRGGASTDTQYF.

The chain has TRBV11-2 and TRBJ2-7; no clear D. The CDR3 has 15 amino acids. Germline CDR1 SGHAT, CDR2 FQNNGV. Deletions cut 5 bases from V and 1 base from J, with 15 bases between. Here the CDR3 DNA reads TGTGCCAGCAGCCCACAGATACGGTCGTCCTACGAGCAGTACGTC. This codes for CASSPQIRSSYEQYV.

V is TRBV20-1 and J is TRBJ2-2; D may be TRBD1 (6 bases). V was shortened by 3 bases and J by 7 bases, with 15 bases between the two germline ends. The CDR3 spans 14 residues. Per germline, CDR1 DFQATT and CDR2 SNEGSKA (reference sequence). The CDR3 spells CSASQGYPGGELFF. The CDR3 region has the DNA TGCAGTGCTAGTCAGGGGTATCCGGGCGGGGAGCTGTTTTTT.

This sequence joins TRBV6-6 and TRBJ2-7; tentatively, D is TRBD2 (7 bases). The CDR3 loop spans 13 amino acids. Germline V lookup: CDR1 MNHNY, CDR2 SVGAGI (reference sequence). Trimming left V 0 bases short and J 7 bases short, with 10 bases between. The CDR3 coding sequence is TGTGCCAGCAGTTACTCGCGGGGGCAAGAGCAGTACGTC. As protein: CASSYSRGQEQYV.

The table lists this clone with a count of one. This rearrangement joins TRBV10-2 to TRBJ2-1, with TRBD2 matching over 8 bases. The V gene's germline CDR1 is WSHSY and CDR2 SAAADI. The CDR3 loop spans 14 amino acids. With V trimmed by 6 bases and J by 9 bases, 10 bases remained unmatched. CDR3: CASRIGTSSVEQFF. The CDR3 DNA sequence: TGCGCCAGCAGAATTGGGACTAGTTCTGTTGAGCAGTTCTTC.

The chain recombines TRBV30 with TRBJ2-3, with D possibly matching TRBD1 (5 bases). Germline loops: CDR1 GTSNPN, CDR2 SVGIG (reference sequence). The ends were cut back, 4 bases at V and 5 bases at J, with 13 bases in the middle. CDR3 size: 13 residues. In DNA form, the CDR3 reads TGTGCCTGGAATAGGGGCATCATAGATACGCAGTATTTT. Translated, it gives CAWNRGIIDTQYF.

This rearrangement joins TRBV6-5 to TRBJ1-2, with D tentatively TRBD1 (5 bases). V lost 7 bases to trimming and J lost 8 bases, with 17 bases between them. Looked up from germline, CDR1 is MNHEY and CDR2 is SVGAGI. The CDR3 runs to 13 residues. The DNA for the CDR3 is TGTGCCAGCATCTCCATTGGGGCTGGCGGCTACACCTTC. Its protein is CASISIGAGGYTF.

This chain uses TRBV9 with TRBJ2-7; 9 nucleotides align to TRBD1. Germline V gene data show CDR1 as SGDLS and CDR2 as YYNGEE. With 0 bases clipped from V and 3 bases from J, the junction kept 4 bases outside the gene matches. The CDR3 sequence is 15 residues long. This CDR3 is CASSVDRGRNYEQYV. CDR3 nucleotide sequence: TGTGCCAGCAGCGTAGACAGGGGGCGCAACTACGAGCAGTACGTC.